This TCR beta chain was sequenced during a study of T cell repertoires in cytomegalovirus infection. Study context: The public TCR beta signatures pointed to both CMV infection and matching HLA type. Study-level points and caveats: Ex vivo, HLA-C-restricted CMV-specific TCR beta clonotypes prevailed over the rest of the response.

This clonotype was detected a few times. Its specificity is not known. TCRdb ran MiXCR on the reads and lists one entry per CDR3 protein. The sample holds fewer than 950,000 distinct CDR3 sequences, approximately 30% seen once. The trim removed 0 bases at V and 1 base at J, leaving 0 bases unmatched. The CDR3 extends over 16 amino acids. In germline, CDR1 is MNHNY, CDR2 SVGAGI (reference sequence). The V gene is TRBV6-6, the J gene TRBJ2-3, with 11 positions matching TRBD2. This TCR was recovered from a human donor in good health (CMV status not recorded). Some clones in this sample may be carry-over from other donors' samples. The source was cultured CD8+ T cells from PBMCs, collected from culture after CMV antigen stimulation. The CDR3 region is CASSYSTSGGTDTQYF. In nucleotides, the CDR3 is TGTGCCAGCAGTTACTCGACTAGCGGGGGCACAGATACGCAGTATTTT.